This T cell receptor (beta chain) is from a study of blood T cell repertoires in COVID-19. For the study at large: Samples came from the United States, Italy and Spain, spanning acute and convalescent COVID-19. From T cells, B-cell-depleted T cells, or PBMCs came the material, which was cDNA or gDNA.

The CDR3 runs 12 residues. Followed over time, Seattle patients had been enrolled while infection was active. Original processing notes: Amplifying reference gene primers gave estimates of nucleated cell counts. The table came from immunoSEQ multiplex PCR; TCRdb's copy has only in-frame clones and leaves some out. V and J calls and clone size come straight from that table; D and trimming were deduced from the DNA. The repertoire holds almost 90,000 clones, about 90% seen once, with 6.7% in the top ten. Sequencing was carried out using peripheral blood. The rearrangement links TRBV21-1 to TRBJ2-1; the table's D gene call, TRBD2, was not cross checked with the DNA. TRBV21-1 is recorded as a pseudogene. The sequence was obtained from a man aged 18 to 30 with COVID-19, enrolled during active disease. CDR3 nucleotide sequence: TGTGCCACATTGAGCTCCTACAATGAGCAGTTCTTC. Protein product: CATLSSYNEQFF.